Each of the 14 T cell receptor beta chains below was sequenced from the same sample in a study of blood T cell repertoires in COVID-19. Sequenced by immunoSEQ multiplex PCR; TCRdb stores in-frame clones only, minus some. The data hold more than 150,000 clones, with around 89% observed a single time. Specimen: peripheral blood. These receptors were taken from a man over 45 with acute or convalescent COVID-19.

This clone has a single count. The chain uses TRBV7-6 and TRBJ2-5, with D possibly being TRBD2 (6 bases). Germline V gene sequence: CDR1 SGHVS, CDR2 FNYEAQ. The CDR3 consists of 15 residues. V gave up 1 base and J gave up 2 bases, with 11 bases separating them. CDR3 loop: CASSLGPSEQETQYF. In DNA, the CDR3 is TGTGCCAGCAGCTTAGGGCCTAGCGAACAAGAGACCCAGTACTTC.

This CDR3 reads CASSPRGRGHYEQYF. DNA for the CDR3: TGTGCCAGCAGCCCCCGAGGCAGGGGGCACTACGAGCAGTACTTC. The rearrangement joins TRBV13 to TRBJ2-7; TRBD1 agrees at 8 bases. Germline-derived CDR1 and CDR2 are PRHDT and FYEKMQ (reference sequence). V was pared by 5 bases and J by 3 bases, with 9 bases of the junction left unmatched. The CDR3 sequence is 15 residues long.

This chain uses TRBV7-9 with TRBJ2-5, with 7 bases aligning to TRBD1. The CDR3 loop spans 14 amino acids. Germline loops: CDR1 SEHNR, CDR2 FQNEAQ (reference sequence). V dropped 6 bases and J dropped 4; count of bases not matched to a gene: 8. CDR3 loop: CASSKQGWGETQYF. Here the CDR3 DNA reads TGTGCCAGCAGTAAACAGGGGTGGGGAGAGACCCAGTACTTC.

The chain links TRBV19 to TRBJ1-6, with D uncertain. Trimming took 1 base from V and 10 from J, leaving 14 bases between them. The CDR3 is made up of 15 amino acids. CDR1 LNHDA and CDR2 SQIVND come from the germline V gene (reference sequence). The CDR3 reads CASSIVLESGSPLHF. The CDR3 coding sequence is TGTGCCAGTAGTATAGTTTTGGAAAGCGGCTCACCCCTCCACTTT. The full variable domain, its missing parts supplied by reference TRBV19 and TRBJ1-6, is DGGITQSPKYLFRKEGQNVTLSCEQNLNHDAMYWYRQDPGQGLRLIYYSQIVNDFQKGDIAEGYSVSREKKESFPLTVTSAQKNPTAFYLCASSIVLESGSPLHFGNGTRLTVT.

This chain uses TRBV14 with TRBJ2-1, with 7 nucleotides matching TRBD2. Unmatched junction bases numbered 7, after V lost 0 bases and J lost 14 bases. Germline V gives CDR1 SGHDN, CDR2 FVKESK. CDR3 length equals 13 residues. The CDR3: CASSQDISGREFF. The CDR3 coding sequence is TGTGCCAGCAGCCAAGATATAAGTGGGAGGGAGTTCTTC.

This chain connects TRBV9 to TRBJ2-2; 8 bases are shared with TRBD1. Germline values: CDR1 SGDLS, CDR2 YYNGEE. The CDR3 loop spans 17 amino acids. J was trimmed by 1 base and V by 4 bases; bases with no gene match: 9. In DNA form, the CDR3 reads TGTGCCAGCAGCCTTAGGACCGGGACAGGGAACACCGGGGAGCTGTTTTTT. Its protein product is CASSLRTGTGNTGELFF.

This sequence joins TRBV27 and TRBJ2-3; 7 bases are a match to TRBD2. The CDR3 has 16 residues. V gave up 2 bases and J gave up 2 bases; unmatched junction bases: 7. From germline, CDR1 is MNHEY and CDR2 SMNVEV (reference sequence). CDR3 bases: TGTGCCAGCAGTTTAGGGGCGGGAGTGAACACAGATACGCAGTATTTT. This encodes CASSLGAGVNTDTQYF.

This chain uses TRBV13 with TRBJ1-2; D may be TRBD1 (5 bases). Germline assignment: CDR1 PRHDT and CDR2 FYEKMQ (reference sequence). The ends were cut back, 2 bases at V and 4 bases at J, with 8 bases in the middle. The CDR3 is 13 residues long. The CDR3 reads CASSLRGIYGYTF. In nucleotides, the CDR3 is TGTGCCAGCAGCTTAAGGGGTATCTATGGCTACACCTTC.

The chain couples TRBV3-1 (or the pseudogene TRBV3-2) to TRBJ2-1; unclear D gene. Deletions cut 1 base from V and 0 bases from J, with 10 bases between. Germline V gives CDR1 LGHDT, CDR2 YNNKEL (reference sequence). The CDR3 sequence is 16 residues long. The DNA for the CDR3 is TGTGCCAGCAGCCAAGGACGACTGGTCTCCTACAATGAGCAGTTCTTC. It translates to CASSQGRLVSYNEQFF.

The chain couples TRBV11-2 to TRBJ2-3; no clear D. Germline V gene data show CDR1 as SGHAT and CDR2 as FQNNGV. V lost 3 bases and J 0 bases, leaving 7 bases between the germline ends. CDR3 length: 14 residues. The CDR3 spells CASSFLPSTDTQYF. The CDR3 DNA is TGTGCCAGCAGCTTTCTTCCTAGCACAGATACGCAGTATTTT.

The CDR3 nucleotides read TGTGCCACCAGTTCTGGGACAGGGGATAATGAAAAACTGTTTTTT. Residues: CATSSGTGDNEKLFF. The genes are TRBV24-1 and TRBJ1-4; 10 bases fit TRBD1. Unmatched junction bases numbered 4, after V lost 6 bases and J lost 4 bases. CDR3 size: 15 residues. CDR1 KGHDR and CDR2 SFDVKD come from the germline V gene.

V gene TRBV6-5 combines with J gene TRBJ2-3; 9 bases are shared with TRBD2. Trimming at V came to 0 bases and at J to 8 bases, leaving 9 bases not matched to a gene. This CDR3 contains 16 residues. CDR1 MNHEY and CDR2 SVGAGI come from the germline V gene. As DNA, the CDR3 is TGTGCCAGCAGTTACTCTCGGCGGGGGGGCCTTGGTACGCAGTATTTT. It specifies CASSYSRRGGLGTQYF.

CDR3 region: CAWSVQGAQPQHF. DNA for the CDR3: TGTGCCTGGAGTGTACAGGGGGCGCAGCCCCAGCATTTT. J is TRBJ1-5 and V is TRBV30, with 9 bases fitting TRBD1. From germline, CDR1 is GTSNPN and CDR2 SVGIG (reference sequence). J lost 7 bases, V lost 0 bases, and 1 base had no gene match. The CDR3 length is 13 residues.

The CDR3 DNA sequence: TGTGCCAGCAGCTCCGGACAGGGTTATAGGACCCAGTACTTC. Its translation is CASSSGQGYRTQYF. V and J are TRBV7-2 and TRBJ2-5, with 8 bases matching TRBD1. The germline V gene has CDR1 SGHTA and CDR2 FQGNSA. Trimming at V came to 4 bases and at J to 7 bases, leaving 8 bases not matched to a gene. The CDR3 length is 14 residues.